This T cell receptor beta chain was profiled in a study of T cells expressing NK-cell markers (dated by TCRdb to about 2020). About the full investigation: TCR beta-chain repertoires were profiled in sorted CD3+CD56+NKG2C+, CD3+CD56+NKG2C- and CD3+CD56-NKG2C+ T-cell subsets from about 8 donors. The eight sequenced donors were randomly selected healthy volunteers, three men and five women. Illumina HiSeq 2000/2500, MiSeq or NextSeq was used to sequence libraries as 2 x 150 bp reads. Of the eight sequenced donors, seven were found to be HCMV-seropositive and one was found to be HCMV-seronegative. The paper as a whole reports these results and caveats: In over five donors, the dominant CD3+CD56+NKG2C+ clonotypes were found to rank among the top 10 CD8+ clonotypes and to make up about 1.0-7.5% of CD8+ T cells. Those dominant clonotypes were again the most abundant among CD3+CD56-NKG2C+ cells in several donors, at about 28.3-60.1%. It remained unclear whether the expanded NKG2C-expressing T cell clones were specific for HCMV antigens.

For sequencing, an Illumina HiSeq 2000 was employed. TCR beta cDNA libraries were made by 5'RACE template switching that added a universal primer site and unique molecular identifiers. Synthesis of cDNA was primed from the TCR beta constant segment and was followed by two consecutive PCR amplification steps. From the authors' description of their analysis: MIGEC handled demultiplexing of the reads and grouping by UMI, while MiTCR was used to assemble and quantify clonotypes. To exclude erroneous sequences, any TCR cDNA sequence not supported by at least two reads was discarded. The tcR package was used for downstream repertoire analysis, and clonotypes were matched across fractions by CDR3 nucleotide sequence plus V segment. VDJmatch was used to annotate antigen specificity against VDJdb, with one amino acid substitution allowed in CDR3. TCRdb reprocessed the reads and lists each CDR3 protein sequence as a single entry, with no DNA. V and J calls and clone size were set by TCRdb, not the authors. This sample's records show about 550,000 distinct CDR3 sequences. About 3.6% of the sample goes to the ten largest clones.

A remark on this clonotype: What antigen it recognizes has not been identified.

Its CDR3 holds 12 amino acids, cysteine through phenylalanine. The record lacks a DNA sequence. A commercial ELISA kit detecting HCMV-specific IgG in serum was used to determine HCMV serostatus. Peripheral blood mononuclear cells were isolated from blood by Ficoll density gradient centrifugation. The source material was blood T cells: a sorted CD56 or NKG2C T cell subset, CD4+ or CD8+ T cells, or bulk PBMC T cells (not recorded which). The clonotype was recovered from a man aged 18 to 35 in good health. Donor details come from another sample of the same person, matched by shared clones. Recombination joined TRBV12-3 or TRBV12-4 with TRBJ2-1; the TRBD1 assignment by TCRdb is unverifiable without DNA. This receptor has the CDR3 CASSPTVNEQFF.